A single sample gave rise to the 22 T cell receptor beta chains below, sequenced in a study of CD8+CD57+ T cells in acquired aplastic anemia. Sequencing involved patients with CD8+CD57+ cell expansion previously shown by flow cytometry. TCR beta VDJ and CDR3 were profiled, and genomic DNA was the template. MiXCR, applied by TCRdb to the reads, yields one record per CDR3 protein. The data hold some 150,000 distinct CDR3 sequences, with 71% observed a single time. The sequenced material came from sorted CD4+, CD8+, or CD8+CD57+ T cells (not recorded which) from PBMCs. The receptor set was obtained from a human donor with aplastic anemia.

This clonotype has more than one count but fewer than ten. V and J are TRBV7-3 and TRBJ2-7, with D tentatively TRBD1 or TRBD2 (5 bases each). Germline CDR1 is SGHTA and CDR2 is FQGTGA. CDR3 length: 13 amino acids. Trimming cost V 2 bases and J 8 bases, with 13 bases left between them. In nucleotides, the CDR3 is TGTGCCAGCAGCTTATTAGGGGACCGCCAGCAGTACTTC. Translation: CASSLLGDRQQYF.

The genes are TRBV24-1 and TRBJ2-3; 7 bases align to TRBD2. The CDR3 sequence is 16 residues long. V lost 1 base to trimming and J lost 4 bases; unmatched junction nucleotides: 7. CDR1 and CDR2 (germline): KGHDR, SFDVKD. Here the CDR3 reads CATSDFGGRAPDTQYF. The CDR3 DNA reads as TGTGCCACCAGTGATTTCGGCGGGAGAGCCCCAGATACGCAGTATTTT.

The chain carries TRBV19 and TRBJ1-5, with TRBD1 matching over 7 bases. The CDR3 extends over 17 amino acids. With V trimmed by 4 bases and J by 9 bases, 18 bases remained unmatched. CDR1 is LNHDA, CDR2 SQIVND, per germline (reference sequence). The CDR3, as DNA: TGTGCCAGTAGTACCTATATGACCGGGACAGCCCTTTGGCCCCAGCATTTT. It yields the protein CASSTYMTGTALWPQHF. Full variable domain (rest looked up from reference TRBV19 and TRBJ1-5): DGGITQSPKYLFRKEGQNVTLSCEQNLNHDAMYWYRQDPGQGLRLIYYSQIVNDFQKGDIAEGYSVSREKKESFPLTVTSAQKNPTAFYLCASSTYMTGTALWPQHFGDGTRLSIL.

This clonotype occurred a few times. This chain uses TRBV7-3 with TRBJ1-5; D call uncertain. The CDR3 runs 13 residues. V was pared by 2 bases and J by 6 bases, with 8 bases between. From germline, CDR1 is SGHTA and CDR2 FQGTGA. The CDR3 DNA reads TGTGCCAGCAGCTTAGTAGGTGTTCAGCCCCAGCATTTT. This encodes CASSLVGVQPQHF.

This clonotype has more than one count but fewer than ten. The junction differs from germline at one of its ends, possibly a read error. The chain is built from TRBV6-4 and TRBJ2-2; 9 nucleotides line up with TRBD2. Per germline, CDR1 MRHNA and CDR2 SNTAGT. The CDR3 spans 15 residues. CDR3 coding DNA: TGTGCCAGCAGTGTAGCGGGAGTGAACACCTGGGAGCTGTTTTTT. Its translation: CASSVAGVNTWELFF.

The genes are TRBV20-1 and TRBJ2-1; D unclear. V lost 6 bases, J lost 7 bases, and 13 bases lay in between. The germline gives CDR1 DFQATT, CDR2 SNEGSKA (reference sequence). The CDR3 is 12 residues long. The CDR3 loop is CSAERMENEQFF. In DNA, the CDR3 is TGCAGTGCCGAGAGGATGGAAAATGAGCAGTTCTTC.

V and J are TRBV12-3 or TRBV12-4 and TRBJ2-3; 7 bases map to TRBD2. V lost 4 bases and J lost 3; bases outside the gene matches: 4. The CDR3 consists of 14 residues. CDR3 nucleotides: TGTGCCAGCAGTTGGGGCGGGAGTACAGATACGCAGTATTTT. Its protein is CASSWGGSTDTQYF.

This clonotype was seen a single time. This chain links TRBV6-2 or TRBV6-3 with TRBJ1-1, with TRBD1 as a possible D gene (6 bases). V lost 7 bases to trimming and J lost 5 bases, with 11 bases between them. CDR3 length: 12 residues. Per germline, CDR1 MNHEY and CDR2 SVGEGT. CDR3 coding DNA: TGTGCCAGCATTGGAGGGGGTACTGAAGCTTTCTTT. This translates into CASIGGGTEAFF.

This rearrangement joins TRBV20-1 to TRBJ2-7, with TRBD2 matching over 9 bases. The germline CDR1 and CDR2 sequences are DFQATT and SNEGSKA (reference sequence). This CDR3 is 11 amino acids long. Trimming took 2 bases from V and 7 from J; bases not matched to a gene: 0. The CDR3 region is CSARLAGEQYF. CDR3 coding DNA: TGCAGTGCTAGACTAGCGGGGGAGCAGTACTTC.

CDR3 sequence (DNA): TGTGCCAGCAGCCAAGAGGGGGTTTCTAGCTCCTACAATGAGCAGTTCTTC. Translation gives CASSQEGVSSSYNEQFF. The V call is TRBV14, the J call TRBJ2-1; either TRBD1 or TRBD2 may fit D (5 bases each). The germline CDR1 and CDR2 sequences are SGHDN and FVKESK. Trimming stripped 0 bases from V and 0 bases from J, with 12 bases between. CDR3 size: 17 residues.

A single count supports this clonotype. One end of the junction does not line up with germline, which may come from a read error. The CDR3: CASSNRQGNTEALF. The DNA for the CDR3 is TGTGCCAGCAGCAACCGACAGGGGAACACTGAAGCTCTCTTT. The V call is TRBV7-9, the J call TRBJ1-1; TRBD1 agrees at 8 bases. The CDR3 has 14 amino acids. Germline values: CDR1 SEHNR, CDR2 FQNEAQ (reference sequence).

V gene TRBV6-5 combines with J gene TRBJ2-2; tentatively, D is TRBD1 or TRBD2 (5 bases each). The V gene's germline CDR1 is MNHEY and CDR2 SVGAGI. Trimming removed 7 bases at V and 4 bases at J, with 10 bases between. The CDR3 loop spans 13 amino acids. CDR3 residues: CASTEGRTGELFF. DNA for the CDR3: TGTGCCAGCACTGAGGGGCGCACCGGGGAGCTGTTTTTT.

For this clonotype: The final CDR3 position lacks the conserved phenylalanine or tryptophan, pointing to a likely read error. The rearrangement joins TRBV5-1 to TRBJ1-1; D perhaps matches TRBD1 (5 bases). Germline V gives CDR1 SGHRS, CDR2 YFSETQ. The length of the CDR3 is 13 residues. This CDR3 reads CASSLDILASAFI. The CDR3 coding sequence is TGCGCCAGCAGTTTGGACATACTAGCCAGCGCTTTCATT.

This clonotype occurred a few times. This chain connects TRBV20-1 to TRBJ2-7; D unresolved. V lost 6 bases to trimming and J lost 3 bases, with 12 bases between them. This CDR3 has 12 amino acids. CDR1 and CDR2 from the germline V gene are DFQATT and SNEGSKA (reference sequence). The CDR3 spells CSARRSNYEQYF. The CDR3 DNA reads TGCAGTGCCCGCCGGTCCAACTACGAGCAGTACTTC.

Only one count was recorded for this clonotype. CDR3 DNA sequence: TGTGCCAGCAGCTTAAAAGGACACTCCTACGAGCAGTACTTC. The encoded protein is CASSLKGHSYEQYF. J is TRBJ2-7 and V is TRBV7-3; tentative D call: TRBD1 (5 bases). The germline V gene encodes CDR1 SGHTA and CDR2 FQGTGA. V was shortened by 1 base and J by 0 bases, with 7 bases between the two germline ends. The CDR3 contains 14 residues. Variable domain in full (rest from reference TRBV7-3 and TRBJ2-7): GAGVSQTPSNKVTEKGKYVELRCDPISGHTALYWYRQSLGQGPEFLIYFQGTGAADDSGLPNDRFFAVRPEGSVSTLKIQRTERGDSAVYLCASSLKGHSYEQYFGPGTRLTVT.

With respect to this clonotype: Just one base apart from a much larger clone, this may be a read error. Since the CDR3 does not end with the conserved phenylalanine or tryptophan, this likely comes from a read error. The chain couples TRBV6-4 to TRBJ2-6; 10 bases map to TRBD1. CDR1 and CDR2 (germline): MRHNA, SNTAGT. This CDR3 region has 16 residues. Unmatched junction bases numbered 6, after V lost 6 bases and J lost 4 bases. The CDR3: CASSLGQGSGANVLTL. In DNA, the CDR3 is TGTGCCAGCAGCCTGGGACAGGGGAGCGGGGCCAACGTCCTGACTTTA.

This chain joins TRBV7-9 and TRBJ2-5; 7 nucleotides align to TRBD1. V lost 2 bases and J lost 2; bases outside the gene matches: 8. The CDR3 sequence is 16 residues long. Germline CDR1 and CDR2: SEHNR and FQNEAQ (reference sequence). This chain's CDR3 is CASSLWTGHLQETQYF. Here the CDR3 DNA reads TGTGCCAGCAGCTTATGGACAGGCCACCTTCAAGAGACCCAGTACTTC.

The rearrangement links TRBV20-1 to TRBJ1-2; D is undetermined. V lost 3 bases to trimming and J lost 4 bases, with 15 bases between them. CDR1 DFQATT and CDR2 SNEGSKA come from the germline V gene (reference sequence). This CDR3 has 14 residues. This chain's CDR3 is CSASFPGRSYGYTF. In DNA, the CDR3 is TGCAGTGCTAGTTTTCCGGGGAGATCCTATGGCTACACCTTC.

The genes are TRBV24-1 and TRBJ1-1; the D is unclear. Germline-derived CDR1 and CDR2 are KGHDR and SFDVKD. V was shortened by 4 bases and J by 1 base, with 9 bases between the two germline ends. This CDR3 has 14 residues. The CDR3, as DNA: TGTGCCACCAGTGAGGTAGGAGGGAACACTGAAGCTTTCTTT. Protein sequence: CATSEVGGNTEAFF.

This chain links TRBV19 with TRBJ2-7; D gene uncertain. The CDR3 loop spans 15 amino acids. In germline, CDR1 is LNHDA, CDR2 SQIVND (reference sequence). Trimming shortened V by 1 base and J by 2 bases, and 12 bases separated the two germline ends. CDR3 region: CASSIGVGGPYEQYF. The CDR3 nucleotides are TGTGCCAGTAGTATAGGGGTAGGCGGCCCCTACGAGCAGTACTTC.

A few counts support this clonotype. The V call is TRBV24-1, the J call TRBJ2-1; 11 bases are a match to TRBD2. Germline trimming cut 5 bases from V and 3 bases from J; bases unmatched to any gene: 2. Germline CDR1 KGHDR, CDR2 SFDVKD. The CDR3 has 15 amino acids. The CDR3 coding sequence is TGTGCCACCAGTGCCGGGACTAGCGGCTACAATGAGCAGTTCTTC. Protein: CATSAGTSGYNEQFF.

There are a few counts of this clonotype. The chain uses TRBV12-3 or TRBV12-4 and TRBJ2-7; D tentatively reads TRBD1 or TRBD2 (5 bases each). V was shortened by 5 bases and J by 2 bases, with 16 bases between the two germline ends. This CDR3 is 15 amino acids long. The CDR3 bases are TGTGCCAGCAGTCCCAGGGCGGGTTCTGCCTACGAGCAGTACTTC. Translating it yields CASSPRAGSAYEQYF.